This T cell receptor beta chain derives from a study of blood T cells in healthy people across ages. General study results and limits: Across samples, TCR beta diversity tracked strongly with naive T cell percentage.

Every participating donor contributed around 9.5 milliliters of peripheral blood through a draw. Regarding this clonotype: Its specificity is not known.

For the second PCR, which ran for roughly 6 to 12 cycles, a sample-barcoded 5' primer and a J-beta primer mix were used. Each cDNA molecule was tagged by a template-switch adaptor that had 12 random nucleotides. MiXCR, applied by TCRdb to the 5' RACE reads, yields one record per CDR3 protein. Among approximately 940,000 distinct CDR3 sequences, 48% were seen once, and the ten largest hold under 15%. The germline gives CDR1 LGHDT, CDR2 YNNKEL (reference sequence). This CDR3 has 15 amino acids. Trimming removed 0 bases at V and 0 bases at J, with 8 bases between. The sequence derives from a man under 40 in good health. The sequenced material came from blood. The chain links TRBV3-1 to TRBJ1-2, with unresolved D. The CDR3 DNA sequence: TGTGCCAGCAGCCAAGATGGAATTTCTAACTATGGCTACACCTTC. Translated, it gives CASSQDGISNYGYTF.